The 5 T cell receptor beta chains reported below all come from one sample, sequenced in a study of blood T cell repertoires in COVID-19. Produced via immunoSEQ multiplex PCR; TCRdb's table is partial and in-frame only. The sample records a few hundred thousand clones, 80% to 85% being singletons. The sequenced material came from peripheral blood. These receptors were taken from a man aged 55 to 70 with acute or convalescent COVID-19.

The chain couples TRBV19 to TRBJ1-1; TRBD1 matches at 8 bases. From germline, CDR1 is LNHDA and CDR2 SQIVND (reference sequence). The length of the CDR3 is 16 residues. V was clipped by 3 bases and J by 3 bases; unmatched bases: 9. CDR3 in amino acids: CASSILPGGTDTEAFF. In DNA, the CDR3 is TGTGCCAGTAGTATCCTCCCAGGGGGCACGGACACTGAAGCTTTCTTT.

The rearrangement joins TRBV3-1 (or the pseudogene TRBV3-2) to TRBJ2-1, with D hard to call. The CDR3 runs 17 residues. Germline V gene data show CDR1 as LGHDT and CDR2 as YNNKEL (reference sequence). V dropped 0 bases and J dropped 3 bases, with 15 bases sitting between them. The CDR3 here is CASSQEFGHEFYNEQFF. The CDR3 DNA is TGTGCCAGCAGCCAAGAGTTTGGCCACGAATTCTACAATGAGCAGTTCTTC.

This clone came up a few times. V and J are TRBV28 and TRBJ2-1, with 8 positions matching TRBD1. The trim removed 6 bases at V and 8 bases at J, leaving 9 bases unmatched. CDR3 length: 14 residues. The germline gives CDR1 MDHEN, CDR2 SYDVKM. CDR3 in amino acids: CASSSGTGVDEQFF. The CDR3, as DNA: TGTGCCAGCAGCTCCGGGACAGGTGTGGATGAGCAGTTCTTC.

The V and J genes are TRBV6-5 and TRBJ1-2; 8 positions match TRBD1. Germline V gene lookup returns CDR1 MNHEY and CDR2 SVGAGI. Germline trimming cut 4 bases from V and 14 bases from J; bases unmatched to any gene: 12. The CDR3 loop spans 13 amino acids. The CDR3 coding sequence is TGTGCCAGCAGTTCCGGGACAGGCTATGTGAGAACCTTC. Translated: CASSSGTGYVRTF.

The chain combines TRBV11-2 with TRBJ2-3; possible D gene TRBD1, 5 bases. Trimming took off 0 bases at V and 2 bases at J, with 15 bases between the two ends. CDR3 size: 17 residues. From germline, CDR1 is SGHAT and CDR2 FQNNGV. The CDR3 coding sequence is TGTGCCAGCAGCTTAGATTCTTCAGGGTCCCTCACAGATACGCAGTATTTT. As protein: CASSLDSSGSLTDTQYF. Full variable domain (outside the CDR3, taken from reference TRBV11-2 and TRBJ2-3): EAGVAQSPRYKIIEKRQSVAFWCNPISGHATLYWYQQILGQGPKLLIQFQNNGVVDDSQLPKDRFSAERLKGVDSTLKIQPAKLEDSAVYLCASSLDSSGSLTDTQYFGPGTRLTVL.